Following are 18 T cell receptor beta chains from one sample sequenced in a study of OX40 agonist ivuxolimab in advanced cancers. Sequenced by immunoSEQ multiplex PCR; TCRdb stores in-frame clones only, minus some. The repertoire holds about 71,000 clones, around 94% seen once, with roughly 14% in the top ten. Sample: CD4+ or CD8+ T cells sorted from blood, taken in a trial of the OX40 agonist ivuxolimab. These receptors were taken from an adult with an advanced solid tumor such as melanoma, head and neck, liver or kidney cancer.

This chain connects TRBV9 to TRBJ1-4; weak D call: TRBD1 (6 bases). Trimming took off 4 bases at V and 8 bases at J, with 15 bases between the two ends. This CDR3 spans 14 amino acids. Germline lookup yields CDR1 SGDLS and CDR2 YYNGEE. This CDR3 reads CASSPPRGGEKLFF. As DNA, the CDR3 is TGTGCCAGCAGCCCCCCCAGGGGTGGGGAAAAACTGTTTTTT.

This chain links TRBV7-9 with TRBJ2-1; possible D gene TRBD1, 5 bases. V was clipped by 7 bases and J by 5 bases, with 18 bases between them. Germline values: CDR1 SEHNR, CDR2 FQNEAQ (reference sequence). The CDR3 has 15 amino acids. The CDR3 DNA sequence: TGTGCCAGCAAAGTCGGGCAGGGTACCCACAATGAGCAGTTCTTC. This codes for CASKVGQGTHNEQFF.

The chain recombines TRBV28 with TRBJ1-4, with 12 nucleotides matching TRBD1. J gave up 8 bases and V 5 bases, and 12 bases lay outside the gene matches. The CDR3 is made up of 17 amino acids. Germline CDR1 MDHEN, CDR2 SYDVKM. The CDR3 is CASSPSGTGGFREKLFF. The CDR3 DNA reads as TGTGCCAGCAGTCCTTCCGGGACAGGGGGCTTCAGGGAAAAACTGTTTTTT.

This clone was seen a handful of times. V and J are TRBV25-1 and TRBJ1-1; D is possibly TRBD1 (6 bases). The length of the CDR3 is 13 residues. Germline CDR1 MGHDK, CDR2 SYGVNS. Trimming took 6 bases from V and 5 from J, leaving 13 bases between them. Written as DNA, the CDR3 is TGTGCCAGCAGAGAACAGGGACGGACTGAAGCTTTCTTT. This encodes CASREQGRTEAFF.

The rearrangement uses TRBV20-1 and TRBJ1-1; no clear D. The length of the CDR3 is 11 residues. CDR1 is DFQATT and CDR2 is SNEGSKA in the germline V gene (reference sequence). V was shortened by 0 bases and J by 6 bases, with 5 bases between the two germline ends. CDR3 sequence reads: CSARDLAEAFF. The CDR3 nucleotides read TGCAGTGCTAGAGATCTAGCTGAAGCTTTCTTT.

The chain carries TRBV19 and TRBJ1-5; TRBD1 might be the D (6 bases). Germline V gene data show CDR1 as LNHDA and CDR2 as SQIVND (reference sequence). The CDR3 has 14 amino acids. Deletions cut 7 bases from V and 1 base from J, with 11 bases between. CDR3 DNA sequence: TGTGCCAGTAATTTCGACAGGAGCAATCAGCCCCAGCATTTT. Translation gives CASNFDRSNQPQHF. The entire variable domain, with the rest obtained from reference TRBV19 and TRBJ1-5, is as follows: DGGITQSPKYLFRKEGQNVTLSCEQNLNHDAMYWYRQDPGQGLRLIYYSQIVNDFQKGDIAEGYSVSREKKESFPLTVTSAQKNPTAFYLCASNFDRSNQPQHFGDGTRLSIL.

This chain connects TRBV10-1 to TRBJ1-4; D gene ambiguous. V lost 6 bases and J 7 bases, leaving 12 bases between the germline ends. CDR3 length: 13 amino acids. Germline CDR1 reads WNHNN; CDR2 reads SYGVQD (reference sequence). CDR3 sequence: CASSQVAAEKLFF. The CDR3 nucleotides are TGCGCCAGCAGCCAGGTCGCGGCTGAAAAACTGTTTTTT.

The chain couples TRBV4-2 to TRBJ1-4; a weak D match, TRBD1 (6 bases). Germline V gene lookup returns CDR1 LGHNA and CDR2 YNFKEQ. There are 13 residues in the CDR3. V lost 4 bases, J lost 12 bases, and 15 bases lay in between. The CDR3 region is CASSREGQIELFF. The CDR3 DNA reads as TGTGCCAGCAGCCGGGAAGGACAGATCGAACTGTTTTTT.

This chain uses TRBV6-5 with TRBJ2-5, with TRBD2 identical over 9 bases. This CDR3 spans 16 amino acids. Germline lookup yields CDR1 MNHEY and CDR2 SVGAGI. V dropped 2 bases and J dropped 2; count of bases not matched to a gene: 6. The CDR3 DNA reads TGTGCCAGCAGTTACCCGAGCGGGGGGCGGCAAGAGACCCAGTACTTC. This sequence encodes CASSYPSGGRQETQYF.

V gene TRBV4-3 combines with J gene TRBJ2-2; D possibly corresponds to TRBD2 (6 bases). Germline assignment: CDR1 LGHNA and CDR2 YSLEER. This CDR3 is 17 amino acids long. V was trimmed by 7 bases and J by 1 base, leaving 19 bases between them. The CDR3 spells CASNSGPGDLNTGELFF. DNA for the CDR3: TGCGCCAGCAACTCCGGACCGGGGGACCTGAACACCGGGGAGCTGTTTTTT.

The chain has TRBV4-1 and TRBJ1-5; maybe TRBD1 (6 bases). Germline CDR1 is MGHRA and CDR2 is YSYEKL. The CDR3 is made up of 15 amino acids. The V end lost 0 bases, the J end lost 6 bases, and 12 bases lay between the germline ends. CDR3 nucleotides: TGCGCCAGCAGCCAAGACCCGGGGGGGCTTCAGCCCCAGCATTTT. It codes for CASSQDPGGLQPQHF.

The chain has TRBV28 and TRBJ1-2; no reliable D call. CDR1 and CDR2 (germline): MDHEN, SYDVKM. CDR3 length: 15 residues. The V gene lost 5 bases and the J gene lost 4 bases, with 17 bases spanning the gap. The CDR3 loop is CASSPLLQRSYGYTF. Here the CDR3 DNA reads TGTGCCAGCAGTCCCCTCCTACAGCGATCCTATGGCTACACCTTC.

This rearrangement joins TRBV4-1 to TRBJ1-4; D not resolved. In germline, CDR1 is MGHRA, CDR2 YSYEKL. V dropped 0 bases and J dropped 6 bases, with 14 bases sitting between them. This CDR3 contains 16 residues. The DNA of the CDR3 is TGCGCCAGCAGCCAAGATCCCGGCATCGGGGATGAAAAACTGTTTTTT. It translates to CASSQDPGIGDEKLFF.

The genes are TRBV11-1 and TRBJ2-7; 7 nucleotides agree with TRBD1. V was clipped by 1 base and J by 1 base; unmatched bases: 4. Germline assignment: CDR1 SGHAT and CDR2 FQDESV (reference sequence). CDR3 length: 15 amino acids. DNA for the CDR3: TGTGCCAGCAGCTTAGGAGGGGGCCCTTCCTACGAGCAGTACTTC. Its translation is CASSLGGGPSYEQYF.

This chain uses TRBV4-1 with TRBJ2-7; 7 positions match TRBD1. The CDR3 length is 14 residues. The junction had 7 bases not matched to a gene; V was cut back by 3 bases and J by 5 bases. Germline V gene lookup returns CDR1 MGHRA and CDR2 YSYEKL. CDR3 region: CASSHRQGPDEQYF. In nucleotides, the CDR3 is TGCGCCAGCAGCCATCGACAGGGACCGGACGAGCAGTACTTC.

The chain links TRBV27 to TRBJ2-7; the D gene is possibly TRBD1 (6 bases). CDR3 length: 13 amino acids. Deletions cut 3 bases from V and 0 bases from J, with 6 bases between. In germline, CDR1 is MNHEY, CDR2 SMNVEV (reference sequence). The CDR3 reads CASSLGASYEQYF. The CDR3 DNA follows: TGTGCCAGCAGTTTGGGGGCCTCCTACGAGCAGTACTTC.

V gene TRBV29-1 combines with J gene TRBJ1-2; D is unclear. Germline CDR1 reads SQVTM; CDR2 reads ANQGSEA. V lost 3 bases and J lost 5, with 22 bases in between. CDR3 length: 16 amino acids. CDR3 bases: TGCAGCGTTGATGAGCGGGCAGCAAAAACGGGGTATGGCTACACCTTC. This encodes CSVDERAAKTGYGYTF.

This clone has just a few counts. The J gene is TRBJ1-5, the V gene TRBV27, with unresolved D. This CDR3 is built from 12 residues. The germline V and J ends were trimmed by 2 bases and 2 bases, with 1 base remaining between them. Germline loops: CDR1 MNHEY, CDR2 SMNVEV (reference sequence). Written as DNA, the CDR3 is TGTGCCAGCAGTTTAGGCAATCAGCCCCAGCATTTT. Protein product: CASSLGNQPQHF.